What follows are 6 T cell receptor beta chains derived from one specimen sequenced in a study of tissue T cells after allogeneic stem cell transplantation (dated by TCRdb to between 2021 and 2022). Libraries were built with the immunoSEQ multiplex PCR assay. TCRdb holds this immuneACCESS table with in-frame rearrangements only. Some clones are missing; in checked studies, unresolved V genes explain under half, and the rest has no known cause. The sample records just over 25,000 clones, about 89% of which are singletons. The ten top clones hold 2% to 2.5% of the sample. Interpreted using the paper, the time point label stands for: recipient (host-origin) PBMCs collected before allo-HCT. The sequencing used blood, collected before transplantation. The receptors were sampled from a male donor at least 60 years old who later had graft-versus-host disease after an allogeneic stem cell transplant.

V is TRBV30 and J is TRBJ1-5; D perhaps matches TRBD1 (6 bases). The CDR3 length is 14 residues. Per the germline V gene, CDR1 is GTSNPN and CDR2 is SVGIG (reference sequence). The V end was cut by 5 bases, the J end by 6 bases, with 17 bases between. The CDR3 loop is CAWGPGGAGQPQHF. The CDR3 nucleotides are TGTGCCTGGGGGCCGGGGGGCGCGGGTCAGCCCCAGCATTTT.

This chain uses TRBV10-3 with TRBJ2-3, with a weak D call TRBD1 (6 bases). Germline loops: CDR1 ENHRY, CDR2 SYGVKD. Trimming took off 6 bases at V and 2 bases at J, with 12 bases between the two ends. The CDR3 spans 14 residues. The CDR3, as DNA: TGTGCCATCAGAGGGGACAAGTCCACAGATACGCAGTATTTT. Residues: CAIRGDKSTDTQYF.

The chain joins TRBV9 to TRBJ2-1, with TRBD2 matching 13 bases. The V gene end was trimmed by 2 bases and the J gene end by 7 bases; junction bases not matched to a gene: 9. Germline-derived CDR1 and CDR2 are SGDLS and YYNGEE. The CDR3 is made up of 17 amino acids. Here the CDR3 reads CASSVSGTSGVSNEQFF. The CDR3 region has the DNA TGTGCCAGCAGCGTTTCCGGGACTAGCGGGGTCAGTAATGAGCAGTTCTTC.

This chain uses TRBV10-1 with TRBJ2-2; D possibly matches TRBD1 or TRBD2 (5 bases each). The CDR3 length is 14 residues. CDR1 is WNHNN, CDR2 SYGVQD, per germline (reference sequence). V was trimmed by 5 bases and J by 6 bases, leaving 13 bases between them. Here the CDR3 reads CASSLTQGAGELFF. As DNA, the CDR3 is TGCGCCAGCAGTTTAACCCAGGGAGCCGGGGAGCTGTTTTTT.

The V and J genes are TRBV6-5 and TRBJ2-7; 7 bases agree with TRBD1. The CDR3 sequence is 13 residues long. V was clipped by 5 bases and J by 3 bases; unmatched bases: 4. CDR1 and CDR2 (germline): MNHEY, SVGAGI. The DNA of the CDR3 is TGTGCCAGCAGTAGGGACAGCTACTACGAGCAGTACTTC. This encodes CASSRDSYYEQYF.

The chain's CDR3 is CASSGRTTAEGSGELFF. The CDR3 coding sequence is TGTGCCAGCAGTGGCAGGACGACCGCAGAAGGTTCCGGGGAGCTGTTTTTT. V is TRBV6-1 and J is TRBJ2-2; D is undetermined. Trimming removed 4 bases at V and 6 bases at J, with 21 bases between. The CDR3 has 17 amino acids. CDR1 is MNHNS and CDR2 is SASEGT in the germline V gene.